This T cell receptor (beta chain) was recovered during a study of blood T cell repertoires in COVID-19. Study information: There were acute and convalescent COVID-19 samples, and they came from the United States, Italy and Spain. PBMCs, B-cell-depleted T cells, or T cells were the source of the cDNA or gDNA that made up the material.

Sequencing was performed with immunoSEQ multiplex PCR; in TCRdb, only in-frame clones are kept and a portion is missing. There are 250,000 to 300,000 clones in the sample; 81% occur only once, and 2.5% to 3% lies in the top ten. Unmatched junction bases numbered 8, after V lost 3 bases and J lost 1 base. Germline V lookup: CDR1 SQVTM, CDR2 ANQGSEA. This CDR3 contains 15 residues. This rearrangement joins TRBV29-1 to TRBJ1-1, with TRBD1 identical over 7 bases. Specimen: peripheral blood. This TCR was recovered from a woman in her sixties or seventies with active or convalescent COVID-19. The DNA for the CDR3 is TGCAGCGTTGACGGAGGCAGGGGGGAGAACACTGAAGCTTTCTTT. Translation gives CSVDGGRGENTEAFF.